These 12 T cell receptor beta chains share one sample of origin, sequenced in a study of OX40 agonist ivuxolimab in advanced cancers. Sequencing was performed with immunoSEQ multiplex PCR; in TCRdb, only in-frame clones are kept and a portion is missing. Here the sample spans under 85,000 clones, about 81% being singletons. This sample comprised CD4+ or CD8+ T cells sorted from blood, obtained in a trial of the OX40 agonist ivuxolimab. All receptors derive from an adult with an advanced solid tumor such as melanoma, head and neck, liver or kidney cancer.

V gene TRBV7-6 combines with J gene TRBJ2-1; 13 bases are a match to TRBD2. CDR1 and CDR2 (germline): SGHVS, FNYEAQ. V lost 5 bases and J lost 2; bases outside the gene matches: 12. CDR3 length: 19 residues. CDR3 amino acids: CASSRTGLAGFVTYNEQFF. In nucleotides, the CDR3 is TGTGCCAGCAGCCGAACGGGACTAGCGGGATTCGTCACCTACAATGAGCAGTTCTTC. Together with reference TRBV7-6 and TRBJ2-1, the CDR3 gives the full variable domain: GAGVSQSPRYKVTKRGQDVALRCDPISGHVSLYWYRQALGQGPEFLTYFNYEAQQDKSGLPNDRFSAERPEGSISTLTIQRTEQRDSAMYRCASSRTGLAGFVTYNEQFFGPGTRLTVL.

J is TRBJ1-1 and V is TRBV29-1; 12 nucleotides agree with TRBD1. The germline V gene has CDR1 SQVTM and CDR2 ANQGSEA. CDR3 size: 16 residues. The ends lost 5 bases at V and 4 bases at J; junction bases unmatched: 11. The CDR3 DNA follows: TGCAGCGTTTCCAGCCGGGACAGGGGGCGAATCACTGAAGCTTTCTTT. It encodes CSVSSRDRGRITEAFF.

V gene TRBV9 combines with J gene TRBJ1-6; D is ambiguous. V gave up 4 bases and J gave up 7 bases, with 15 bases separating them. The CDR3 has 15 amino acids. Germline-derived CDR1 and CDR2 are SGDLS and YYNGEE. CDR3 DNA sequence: TGTGCCAGCAGCCCGCGTCCCATGCTGAATTCACCCCTCCACTTT. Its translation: CASSPRPMLNSPLHF.

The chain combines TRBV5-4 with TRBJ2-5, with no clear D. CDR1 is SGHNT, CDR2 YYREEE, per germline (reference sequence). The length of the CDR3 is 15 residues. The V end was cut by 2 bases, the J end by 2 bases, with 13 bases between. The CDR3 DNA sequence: TGTGCCAGCAGCTTAACGAGCGTAAGGCAAGAGACCCAGTACTTC. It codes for CASSLTSVRQETQYF.

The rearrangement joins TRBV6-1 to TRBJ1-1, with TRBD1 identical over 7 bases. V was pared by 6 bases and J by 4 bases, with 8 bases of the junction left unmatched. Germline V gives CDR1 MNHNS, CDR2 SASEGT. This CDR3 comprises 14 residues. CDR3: CASRQTGSPTEAFF. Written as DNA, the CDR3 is TGTGCCAGCAGACAGACAGGGAGTCCCACTGAAGCTTTCTTT.

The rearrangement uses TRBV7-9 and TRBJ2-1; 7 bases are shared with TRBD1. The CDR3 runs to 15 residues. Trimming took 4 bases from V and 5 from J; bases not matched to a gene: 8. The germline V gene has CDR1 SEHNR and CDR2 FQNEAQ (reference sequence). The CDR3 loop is CASSSRQGKDNEQFF. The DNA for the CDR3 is TGTGCCAGCAGCTCACGACAGGGAAAGGACAATGAGCAGTTCTTC. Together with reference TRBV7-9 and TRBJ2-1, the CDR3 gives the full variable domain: DTGVSQNPRHKITKRGQNVTFRCDPISEHNRLYWYRQTLGQGPEFLTYFQNEAQLEKSRLLSDRFSAERPKGSFSTLEIQRTEQGDSAMYLCASSSRQGKDNEQFFGPGTRLTVL.

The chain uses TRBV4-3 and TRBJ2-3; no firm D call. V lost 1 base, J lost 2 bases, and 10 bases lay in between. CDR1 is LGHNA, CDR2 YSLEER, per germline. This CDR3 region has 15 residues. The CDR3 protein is CASSQVTSHTDTQYF. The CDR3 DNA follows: TGCGCCAGCAGCCAAGTCACCTCTCACACAGATACGCAGTATTTT.

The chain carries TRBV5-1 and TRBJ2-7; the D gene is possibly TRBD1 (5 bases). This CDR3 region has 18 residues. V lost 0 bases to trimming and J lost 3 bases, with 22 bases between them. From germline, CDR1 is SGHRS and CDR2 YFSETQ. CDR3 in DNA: TGCGCCAGCAGCTTGGACCACATCGATTTGGGCAGGGTCTACGAGCAGTACTTC. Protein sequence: CASSLDHIDLGRVYEQYF.

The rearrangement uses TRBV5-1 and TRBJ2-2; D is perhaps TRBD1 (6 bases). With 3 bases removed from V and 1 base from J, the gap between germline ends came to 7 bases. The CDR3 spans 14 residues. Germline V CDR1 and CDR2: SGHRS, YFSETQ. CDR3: CASSSTGNTGELFF. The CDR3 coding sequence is TGCGCCAGCAGCTCGACAGGGAACACCGGGGAGCTGTTTTTT.

The CDR3 here is CASRPPDRDNSPLHF. The CDR3 DNA reads as TGTGCCAGCAGGCCCCCGGACAGGGATAATTCACCCCTCCACTTT. The chain carries TRBV6-6 and TRBJ1-6; 8 nucleotides align to TRBD1. The V gene end was trimmed by 6 bases and the J gene end by 5 bases; junction bases not matched to a gene: 6. This CDR3 region has 15 residues. Germline V gives CDR1 MNHNY, CDR2 SVGAGI (reference sequence).

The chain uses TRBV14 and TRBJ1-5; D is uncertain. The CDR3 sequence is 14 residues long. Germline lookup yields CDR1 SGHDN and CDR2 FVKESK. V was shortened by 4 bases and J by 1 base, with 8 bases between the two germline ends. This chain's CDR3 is CASSPSASNQPQHF. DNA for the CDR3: TGTGCCAGCAGCCCCTCTGCGAGCAATCAGCCCCAGCATTTT.

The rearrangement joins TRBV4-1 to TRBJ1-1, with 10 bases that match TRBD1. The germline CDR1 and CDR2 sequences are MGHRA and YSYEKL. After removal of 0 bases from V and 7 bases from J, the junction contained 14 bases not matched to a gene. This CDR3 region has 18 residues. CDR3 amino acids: CASSQDRSGTGEVIEAFF. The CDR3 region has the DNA TGCGCCAGCAGCCAAGATCGGTCCGGGACAGGGGAAGTAATTGAAGCTTTCTTT.